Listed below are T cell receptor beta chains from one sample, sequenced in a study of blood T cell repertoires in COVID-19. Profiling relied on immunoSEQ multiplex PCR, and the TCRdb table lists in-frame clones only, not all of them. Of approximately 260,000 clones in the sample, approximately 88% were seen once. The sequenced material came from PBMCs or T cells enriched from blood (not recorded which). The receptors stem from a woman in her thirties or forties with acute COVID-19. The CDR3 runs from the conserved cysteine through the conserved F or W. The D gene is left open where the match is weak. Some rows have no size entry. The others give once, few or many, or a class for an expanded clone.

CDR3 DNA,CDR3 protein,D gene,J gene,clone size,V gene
TGCGCCAGCAGCCAAGATTCGTCGCAGTACACTGAAGCTTTCTTT,CASSQDSSQYTEAFF,NA,TRBJ1-1,NA,TRBV4-3
TGTGCCAGCAGTTACTCAGGGCCTCGGAGGAATGAGCAGTTCTTC,CASSYSGPRRNEQFF,NA,TRBJ2-1,once,TRBV6-2/TRBV6-3
TGTGCCAGCAGCGACGGACAGGGTGCTTATGGCTACACCTTC,CASSDGQGAYGYTF,TRBD1,TRBJ1-2,NA,TRBV7-9
TGTGCCATCAGTGAGTCGGGACTGGGTACGAATGAGCAGTTCTTC,CAISESGLGTNEQFF,NA,TRBJ2-1,NA,TRBV10-3
TGTGCCAGCAGCCCCCGCACAGGGATCAACTATGGCTACACCTTC,CASSPRTGINYGYTF,NA,TRBJ1-2,NA,TRBV7-2
TGTGCCAGCAGTTCCGCTAGCGGGAGGGGTCGAGAGACCCAGTACTTC,CASSSASGRGRETQYF,TRBD2,TRBJ2-5,NA,TRBV28
TGTGCCAGTAGTATAGAATGGGGGCAGGCCACAGATACGCAGTATTTT,CASSIEWGQATDTQYF,NA,TRBJ2-3,NA,TRBV19
TGTGCCAGCAGCCCCTTGAGCGGAAACACCGGGGAGCTGTTTTTT,CASSPLSGNTGELFF,NA,TRBJ2-2,NA,TRBV7-2
TGTGCCAGCTCACCACGGGACATCCGGATAACTAATGAAAAACTGTTTTTT,CASSPRDIRITNEKLFF,NA,TRBJ1-4,NA,TRBV18
TGCGCCTCCCGGAGGCTGGACACTGAAGCTTTCTTT,CASRRLDTEAFF,NA,TRBJ1-1,NA,TRBV5-1
TGCGCCAGCCCTCAGGGGGCGGTGAACACTGAAGCTTTCTTT,CASPQGAVNTEAFF,TRBD1,TRBJ1-1,NA,TRBV10-1
TGTGCCTGGAGTGTTCTAGCAGATACGCAGTATTTT,CAWSVLADTQYF,NA,TRBJ2-3,NA,TRBV30
TGTGCCAGCAGGGGTTGGCGGGGGCGCACTGAAGCTTTCTTT,CASRGWRGRTEAFF,NA,TRBJ1-1,few,TRBV2
TGTGCCAGCAGTAACCCCGGGACTAGCGGGAGGCTAGACTACGAGCAGTACTTC,CASSNPGTSGRLDYEQYF,TRBD2,TRBJ2-7,NA,TRBV28
TGTGCCAGCAGCCAAATGACTAGCGGGAGTGGGAATGAGCAGTTCTTC,CASSQMTSGSGNEQFF,TRBD2,TRBJ2-1,NA,TRBV3-1/TRBV3-2
TGTGCCAGCAGCTTAAGGCGGCTGGAATCACCCCTCCACTTT,CASSLRRLESPLHF,NA,TRBJ1-6,NA,TRBV11-2
TGTGCCACCAGTGCGGCTAGCGGCAATAAGATTGAGCAGTTCTTC,CATSAASGNKIEQFF,TRBD2,TRBJ2-1,once,TRBV24-1
TGTGCCACCAGTGAAGCCGGGACAGAGAGGGACTATGGCTACACCTTC,CATSEAGTERDYGYTF,TRBD1,TRBJ1-2,NA,TRBV24-1
TGTGCCACCAGTGCGGGTAGCGGGAGGGCCGCAGATACGCAGTATTTT,CATSAGSGRAADTQYF,TRBD2,TRBJ2-3,NA,TRBV24-1
TGTGCCAGCAGCGAACAGGGGCCTGGAAACACCATATATTTT,CASSEQGPGNTIYF,TRBD1,TRBJ1-3,many,TRBV7-9
TGTGCCAGCAGCTTAAGTCCTAGGCTCACAGATACGCAGTATTTT,CASSLSPRLTDTQYF,NA,TRBJ2-3,NA,TRBV7-8
TGTGCCAGCAGCTTAGTAGGGGGTAATCAGCCCCAGCATTTT,CASSLVGGNQPQHF,NA,TRBJ1-5,few,TRBV7-2
TGTGCCAGCAGCTTAAGCAGGGGACGTCGCGATACGCAGTATTTT,CASSLSRGRRDTQYF,NA,TRBJ2-3,NA,TRBV7-2
TGTGCCAGCAGTTACTCGAGACAGCGGGAGAGGGGTGAGCAGTTCTTC,CASSYSRQRERGEQFF,TRBD2,TRBJ2-1,NA,TRBV6-2/TRBV6-3
TGTGCCAGCAGTTTAGGACACAAAGAGCAGTTCTTC,CASSLGHKEQFF,NA,TRBJ2-1,NA,TRBV12-3/TRBV12-4